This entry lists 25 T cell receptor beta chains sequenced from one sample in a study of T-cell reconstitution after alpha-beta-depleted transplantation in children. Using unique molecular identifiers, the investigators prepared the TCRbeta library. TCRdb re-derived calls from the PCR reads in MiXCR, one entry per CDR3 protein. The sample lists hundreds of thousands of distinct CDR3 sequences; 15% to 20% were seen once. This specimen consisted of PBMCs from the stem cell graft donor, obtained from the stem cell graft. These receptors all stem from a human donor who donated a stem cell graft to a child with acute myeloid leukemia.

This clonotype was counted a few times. The CDR3 loop is CASSLLSSQGGGETQYF. CDR3 in DNA: TGTGCCAGCAGCTTATTGAGTTCACAGGGAGGGGGAGAGACCCAGTACTTC. The rearrangement uses TRBV5-5 and TRBJ2-5, with D possibly TRBD2 on 7 matching bases. In germline, CDR1 is SGHKS, CDR2 YYEKEE (reference sequence). The CDR3 has 17 amino acids. Trimming stripped 2 bases from V and 4 bases from J, with 21 bases between.

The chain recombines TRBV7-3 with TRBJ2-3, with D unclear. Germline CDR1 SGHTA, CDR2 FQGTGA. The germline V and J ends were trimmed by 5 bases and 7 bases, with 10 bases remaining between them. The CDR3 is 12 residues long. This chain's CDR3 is CASSHSGNTQYF. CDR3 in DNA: TGTGCCAGCAGCCATTCTGGGAATACGCAGTATTTT.

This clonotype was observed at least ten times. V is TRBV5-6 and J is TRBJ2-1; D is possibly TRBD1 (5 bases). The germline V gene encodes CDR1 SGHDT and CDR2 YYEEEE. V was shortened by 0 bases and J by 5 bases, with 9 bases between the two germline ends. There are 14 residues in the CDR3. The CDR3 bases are TGTGCCAGCAGCTTGGGGGCAGGGCACAATGAGCAGTTCTTC. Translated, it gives CASSLGAGHNEQFF.

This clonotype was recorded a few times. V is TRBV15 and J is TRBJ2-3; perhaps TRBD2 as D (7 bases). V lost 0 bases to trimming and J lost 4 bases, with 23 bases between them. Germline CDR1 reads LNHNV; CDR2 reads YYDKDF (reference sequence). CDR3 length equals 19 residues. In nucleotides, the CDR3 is TGTGCCACCAGCAGAGATCTGGTGGGGGGGCGGATTTCGGCAGATACGCAGTATTTT. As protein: CATSRDLVGGRISADTQYF.

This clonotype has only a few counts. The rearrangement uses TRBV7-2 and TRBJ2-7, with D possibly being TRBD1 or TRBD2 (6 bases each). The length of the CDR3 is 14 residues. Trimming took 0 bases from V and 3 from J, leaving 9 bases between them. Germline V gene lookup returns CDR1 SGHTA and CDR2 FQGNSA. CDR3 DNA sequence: TGTGCCAGCAGCTTAGCCGAGGGGGGCTACGAGCAGTACTTC. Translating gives CASSLAEGGYEQYF.

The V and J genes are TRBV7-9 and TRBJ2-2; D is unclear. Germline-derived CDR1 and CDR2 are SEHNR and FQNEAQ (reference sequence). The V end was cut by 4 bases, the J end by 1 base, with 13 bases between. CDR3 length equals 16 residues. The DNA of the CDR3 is TGTGCCAGCAGCTCTAATTGGCAGGAGAACACCGGGGAGCTGTTTTTT. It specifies CASSSNWQENTGELFF.

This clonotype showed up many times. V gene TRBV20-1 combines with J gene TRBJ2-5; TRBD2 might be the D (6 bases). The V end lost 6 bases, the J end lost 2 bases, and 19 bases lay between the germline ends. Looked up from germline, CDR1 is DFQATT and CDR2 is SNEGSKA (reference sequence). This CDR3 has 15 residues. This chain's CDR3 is CSATLAGTPQETQYF. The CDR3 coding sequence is TGCAGTGCCACACTTGCCGGGACTCCACAAGAGACCCAGTACTTC.

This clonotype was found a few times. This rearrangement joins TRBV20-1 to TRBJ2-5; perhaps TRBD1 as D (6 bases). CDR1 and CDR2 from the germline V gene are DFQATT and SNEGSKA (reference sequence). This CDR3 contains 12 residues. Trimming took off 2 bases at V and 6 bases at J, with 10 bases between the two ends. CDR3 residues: CSARHRVQTQYF. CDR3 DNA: TGCAGTGCTAGACACAGGGTACAGACCCAGTACTTC.

The CDR3: CSVPLQESPSEQYF. The CDR3 DNA sequence: TGCAGCGTCCCTCTCCAGGAATCCCCCTCCGAGCAGTACTTC. V usage is TRBV29-1 and J usage is TRBJ2-7, with no clear D. Trimming shortened V by 6 bases and J by 6 bases, and 21 bases separated the two germline ends. Germline loops: CDR1 SQVTM, CDR2 ANQGSEA. The CDR3 contains 14 residues.

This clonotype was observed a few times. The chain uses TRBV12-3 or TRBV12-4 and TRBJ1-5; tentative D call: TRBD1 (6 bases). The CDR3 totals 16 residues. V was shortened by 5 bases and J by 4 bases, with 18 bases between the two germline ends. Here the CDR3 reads CASSPTADSSNQPQHF. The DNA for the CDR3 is TGTGCCAGCAGTCCCACCGCGGACAGTTCGAATCAGCCCCAGCATTTT.

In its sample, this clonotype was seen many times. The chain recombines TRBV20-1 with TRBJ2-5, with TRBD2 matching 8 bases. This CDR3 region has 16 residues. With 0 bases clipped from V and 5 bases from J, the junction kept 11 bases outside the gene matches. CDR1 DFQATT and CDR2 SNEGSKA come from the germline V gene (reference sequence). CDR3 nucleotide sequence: TGCAGTGCTAGAGATCTCACTAGCGGCTCCGGGGAGACCCAGTACTTC. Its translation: CSARDLTSGSGETQYF.

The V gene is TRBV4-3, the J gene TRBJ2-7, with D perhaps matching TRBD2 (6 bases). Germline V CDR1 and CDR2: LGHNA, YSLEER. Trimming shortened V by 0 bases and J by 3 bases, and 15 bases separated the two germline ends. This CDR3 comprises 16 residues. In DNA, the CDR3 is TGCGCCAGCAGCCAAGATGAGGGGACTCTAATCTACGAGCAGTACTTC. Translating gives CASSQDEGTLIYEQYF.

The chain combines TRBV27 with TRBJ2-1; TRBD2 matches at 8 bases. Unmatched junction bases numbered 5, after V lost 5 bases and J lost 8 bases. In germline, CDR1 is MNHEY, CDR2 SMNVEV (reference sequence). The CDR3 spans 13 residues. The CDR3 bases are TGTGCCAGCAGTCCCAGGACTAGCTATGAGCAGTTCTTC. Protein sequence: CASSPRTSYEQFF.

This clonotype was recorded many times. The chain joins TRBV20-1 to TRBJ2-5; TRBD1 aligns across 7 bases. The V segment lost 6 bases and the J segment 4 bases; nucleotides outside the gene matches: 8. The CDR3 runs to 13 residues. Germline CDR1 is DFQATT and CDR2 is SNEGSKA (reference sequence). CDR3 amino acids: CSATRDSLETQYF. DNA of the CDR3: TGCAGTGCGACCAGGGACAGTTTAGAGACCCAGTACTTC.

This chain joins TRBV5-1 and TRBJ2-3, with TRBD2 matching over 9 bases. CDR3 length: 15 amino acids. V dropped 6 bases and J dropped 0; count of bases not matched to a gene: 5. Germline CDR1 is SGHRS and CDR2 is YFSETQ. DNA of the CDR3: TGCGCCAGCAAATATAGCGGGGGCAGCACAGATACGCAGTATTTT. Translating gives CASKYSGGSTDTQYF.

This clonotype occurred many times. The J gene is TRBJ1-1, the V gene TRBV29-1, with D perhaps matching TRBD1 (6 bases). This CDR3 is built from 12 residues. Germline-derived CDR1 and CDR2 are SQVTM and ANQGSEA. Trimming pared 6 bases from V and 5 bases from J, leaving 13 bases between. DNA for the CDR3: TGCAGCGTCGGAGGGGGGGGAACTGAAGCTTTCTTT. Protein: CSVGGGGTEAFF.

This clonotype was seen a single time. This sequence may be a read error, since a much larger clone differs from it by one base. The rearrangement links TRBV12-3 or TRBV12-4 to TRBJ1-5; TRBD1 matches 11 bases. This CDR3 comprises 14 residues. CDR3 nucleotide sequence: TGTACCAGCAGTGGACAGGGGGCCTTTCAGCCCCAGCATTTT. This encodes CTSSGQGAFQPQHF.

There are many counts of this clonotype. For the CDR3, the DNA is TGTGCCAGCAGCTTAGAGGGGTGGTACGAGCAGTACTTC. Translated: CASSLEGWYEQYF. V is TRBV7-2 and J is TRBJ2-7; D is possibly TRBD1 (5 bases). This CDR3 spans 13 amino acids. CDR1 and CDR2 from the germline V gene are SGHTA and FQGNSA. V was clipped by 1 base and J by 4 bases, with 8 bases between them.

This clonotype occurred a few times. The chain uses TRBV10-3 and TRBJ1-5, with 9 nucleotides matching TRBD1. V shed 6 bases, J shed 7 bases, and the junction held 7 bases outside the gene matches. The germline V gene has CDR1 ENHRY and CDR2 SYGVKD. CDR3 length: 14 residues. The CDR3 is CAIREGQGGQPQHF. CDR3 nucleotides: TGTGCCATCAGGGAGGGACAGGGCGGGCAGCCCCAGCATTTT.

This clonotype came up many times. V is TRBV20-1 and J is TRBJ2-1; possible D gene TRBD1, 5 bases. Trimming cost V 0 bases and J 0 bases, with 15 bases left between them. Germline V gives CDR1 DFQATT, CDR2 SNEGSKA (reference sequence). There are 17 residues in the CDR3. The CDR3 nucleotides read TGCAGTGCTAGAGATTCCTGGAGACAGAGCTCCTACAATGAGCAGTTCTTC. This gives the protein CSARDSWRQSSYNEQFF.

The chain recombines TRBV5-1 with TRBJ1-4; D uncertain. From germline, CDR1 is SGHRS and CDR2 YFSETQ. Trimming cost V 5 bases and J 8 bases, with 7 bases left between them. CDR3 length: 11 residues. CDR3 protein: CASRLSEKLFF. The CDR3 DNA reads TGCGCCAGCAGGTTAAGCGAAAAACTGTTTTTT.

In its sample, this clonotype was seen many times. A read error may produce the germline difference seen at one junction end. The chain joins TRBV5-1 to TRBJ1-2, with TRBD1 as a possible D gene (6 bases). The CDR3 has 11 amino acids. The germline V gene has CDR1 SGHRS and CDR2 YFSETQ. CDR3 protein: CASSLEGGYTF. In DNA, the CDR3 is TGTGCCAGCAGCTTAGAAGGGGGGTACACCTTC.

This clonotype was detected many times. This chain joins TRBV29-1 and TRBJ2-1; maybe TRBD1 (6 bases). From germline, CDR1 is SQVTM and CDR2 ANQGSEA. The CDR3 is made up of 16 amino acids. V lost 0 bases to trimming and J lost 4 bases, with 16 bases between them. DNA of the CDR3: TGCAGCGTTGAAGATCTTTCTCAGGGGAATTACAATGAGCAGTTCTTC. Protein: CSVEDLSQGNYNEQFF.

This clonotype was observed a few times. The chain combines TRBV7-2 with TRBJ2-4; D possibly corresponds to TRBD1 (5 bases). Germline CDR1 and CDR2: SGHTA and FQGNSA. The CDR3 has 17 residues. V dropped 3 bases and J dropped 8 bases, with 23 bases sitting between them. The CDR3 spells CASSLEGARVSWDIQYF. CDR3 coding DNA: TGTGCCAGCAGCTTGGAAGGGGCTCGTGTTTCGTGGGACATTCAGTACTTC.

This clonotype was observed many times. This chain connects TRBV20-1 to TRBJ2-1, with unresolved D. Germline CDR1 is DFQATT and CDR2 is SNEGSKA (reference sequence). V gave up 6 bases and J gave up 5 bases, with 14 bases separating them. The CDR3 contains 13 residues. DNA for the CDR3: TGCAGTGCCCCTCTAGATACCGACAATGAGCAGTTCTTC. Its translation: CSAPLDTDNEQFF.